A selection of T cell receptor beta chains follows, all from one sample in a study of yellow fever vaccine responses in identical twins. TCRdb reprocessed the RT-PCR reads via MiXCR and lists one record per CDR3 protein. The sample holds approximately 10,000 distinct CDR3 sequences, 77% seen once. Here the sequenced sample was T cells from blood (PBMCs), unsorted or a sorted subset (not recorded which), taken before or after yellow fever vaccination (not recorded which). The receptor set was obtained from a woman aged 18-29 years who received the yellow fever vaccine. CDR3s include the opening cysteine and the closing phenylalanine or tryptophan. The D gene is left open where the match is weak. Rows give clone size only sometimes, using once, few, many, or a class for an expanded clone.

j_call: TRBJ2-3
v_call: TRBV5-4
clone_size: .
d_call: .
cdr3_nt: TGTGCCAGCAGCCCCTGGACAGATGTGACAGATACGCAGTATTTT
cdr3_aa: CASSPWTDVTDTQYF

j_call: TRBJ1-2
v_call: TRBV29-1
clone_size: .
d_call: TRBD1
cdr3_nt: TGCAGCGTTGAAGGACAGGGACCTAACTATGGCTACACCTTC
cdr3_aa: CSVEGQGPNYGYTF

j_call: TRBJ2-7
v_call: TRBV2
clone_size: .
d_call: .
cdr3_nt: TGTGCCAGCAGTGAAGCCTACGAGCAGTACTTC
cdr3_aa: CASSEAYEQYF

j_call: TRBJ1-6
v_call: TRBV19
clone_size: .
d_call: TRBD1
cdr3_nt: TGTGCCAGTGGGACCGGGACAGAGAATTCACCCCTCCACTTT
cdr3_aa: CASGTGTENSPLHF

j_call: TRBJ2-7
v_call: TRBV13
clone_size: once
d_call: .
cdr3_nt: TGTGCCAGCAGCTCCAGTGGATTCGAGCAGTACTTC
cdr3_aa: CASSSSGFEQYF

j_call: TRBJ2-3
v_call: TRBV6-1
clone_size: .
d_call: TRBD1
cdr3_nt: TGTGCCAGCAAACCGGGGACAGGGGATACAGATACGCAGTATTTT
cdr3_aa: CASKPGTGDTDTQYF

j_call: TRBJ2-1
v_call: TRBV7-2
clone_size: .
d_call: .
cdr3_nt: TGTGCCAGCAGCTTAGCTCCGAGCTCCTACAATGAGCAGTTCTTC
cdr3_aa: CASSLAPSSYNEQFF

j_call: TRBJ2-1
v_call: TRBV7-3
clone_size: .
d_call: TRBD2
cdr3_nt: TGTGCCAGCAGCGGCCCAGGGCGGGAGCGCTACAATGAGCAGTTCTTC
cdr3_aa: CASSGPGRERYNEQFF

j_call: TRBJ1-4
v_call: TRBV12-3/TRBV12-4
clone_size: .
d_call: .
cdr3_nt: TGTGCCAGCAGTTTAGGGCTGCAAATGGAAAAACTGTTTTTT
cdr3_aa: CASSLGLQMEKLFF

j_call: TRBJ2-1
v_call: TRBV29-1
clone_size: .
d_call: .
cdr3_nt: TGCAGCGTTGAAGGGTCGGGGAACAATGAGCAGTTCTTC
cdr3_aa: CSVEGSGNNEQFF